The 31 T cell receptor beta chains below all came from one sample that was sequenced in a study of T-cell memory formation after mild COVID-19. TCRdb re-analysed the 5' RACE reads in MiXCR, keeping a single row per CDR3 protein. The sample holds a few hundred thousand distinct CDR3 sequences, over 9% seen once. The source material was PBMCs or a T cell subset sorted from them (not recorded which). These receptors were taken from a man aged 18 to 35 who had mild COVID-19 (a few samples of this study predate the infection). Cell type and time point are not known.

The chain is built from TRBV5-5 and TRBJ1-2, with no clear D. V lost 4 bases to trimming and J lost 0 bases, with 13 bases between them. Germline CDR1 is SGHKS and CDR2 is YYEKEE (reference sequence). CDR3 length: 15 residues. In DNA, the CDR3 is TGTGCCAGCAGCACCCCGCCCCTCGCTAACTATGGCTACACCTTC. Translating it yields CASSTPPLANYGYTF. Combining the CDR3 with reference TRBV5-5 and TRBJ1-2 gives the whole variable domain DAGVTQSPTHLIKTRGQQVTLRCSPISGHKSVSWYQQVLGQGPQFIFQYYEKEERGRGNFPDRFSARQFPNYSSELNVNALLLGDSALYLCASSTPPLANYGYTFGSGTRLTVV.

This clonotype was picked up many times. The rearrangement joins TRBV4-3 to TRBJ2-7; the match to TRBD1 covers 8 bases. V was clipped by 1 base and J by 0 bases; unmatched bases: 11. The germline V gene has CDR1 LGHNA and CDR2 YSLEER. The CDR3 is made up of 18 amino acids. In nucleotides, the CDR3 is TGCGCCAGCAGCCAAGTGGGGACAGGCACGGGAAACTCCTACGAGCAGTACTTC. This sequence encodes CASSQVGTGTGNSYEQYF.

The chain recombines TRBV20-1 with TRBJ2-1, with 11 positions matching TRBD2. Trimming cost V 5 bases and J 5 bases; bases outside gene matches: 5. This CDR3 has 14 residues. CDR1 is DFQATT, CDR2 SNEGSKA, per germline (reference sequence). The CDR3: CSAPPGLADNEQFF. The CDR3 region has the DNA TGCAGTGCTCCCCCGGGACTAGCGGACAATGAGCAGTTCTTC.

The chain links TRBV6-5 to TRBJ1-5; 8 positions match TRBD1. With 0 bases clipped from V and 6 bases from J, the junction kept 4 bases outside the gene matches. The CDR3 totals 15 residues. Germline lookup yields CDR1 MNHEY and CDR2 SVGAGI. CDR3 protein: CASSYSGQGAQPQHF. The CDR3, as DNA: TGTGCCAGCAGTTACTCAGGACAGGGCGCTCAGCCCCAGCATTTT.

This chain joins TRBV7-8 and TRBJ2-6; 7 positions agree with TRBD1. Germline V gives CDR1 SGHVS, CDR2 FQNEAQ. The CDR3 extends over 16 amino acids. The V and J ends lost 3 bases and 2 bases, in that order; junction bases with no gene match: 4. CDR3 DNA sequence: TGTGCCAGCAGCTTCCTTACAGGGGCTGGGGCCAACGTCCTGACTTTC. This gives the protein CASSFLTGAGANVLTF.

This clonotype was seen many times. This chain uses TRBV5-5 with TRBJ2-7; TRBD1 matches 10 bases. Germline CDR1 SGHKS, CDR2 YYEKEE (reference sequence). The CDR3 loop spans 14 amino acids. Trimming at V came to 3 bases and at J to 5 bases, leaving 5 bases not matched to a gene. The CDR3 DNA is TGTGCCAGCAGCTGGGGACAGGGGACTGACGAGCAGTACGTC. This gives the protein CASSWGQGTDEQYV.

This clonotype was observed a few times. The chain couples TRBV6-5 to TRBJ2-5; 9 nucleotides line up with TRBD2. V lost 6 bases to trimming and J lost 7 bases; unmatched junction nucleotides: 6. Germline-derived CDR1 and CDR2 are MNHEY and SVGAGI. The CDR3 has 13 residues. The CDR3 sequence: CASRPAGGRTQYF. The CDR3 DNA reads TGTGCCAGCAGACCCGCGGGGGGGCGGACCCAGTACTTC.

This clonotype showed up just a few times. The genes are TRBV20-1 and TRBJ1-3; D remains ambiguous. The CDR3 extends over 12 amino acids. From germline, CDR1 is DFQATT and CDR2 SNEGSKA (reference sequence). V was trimmed by 3 bases and J by 4 bases, leaving 7 bases between them. CDR3 nucleotides: TGCAGTGCTAGTCTAAGCGGAAACACCATATATTTT. This encodes CSASLSGNTIYF.

The rearrangement joins TRBV4-3 to TRBJ2-7; tentative D call: TRBD1 (5 bases). The length of the CDR3 is 14 residues. CDR1 LGHNA and CDR2 YSLEER come from the germline V gene. V lost 0 bases to trimming and J lost 2 bases, with 8 bases between them. CDR3 sequence reads: CASSQDAGTYEQYF. As DNA, the CDR3 is TGCGCCAGCAGCCAAGATGCAGGGACCTACGAGCAGTACTTC.

This sequence joins TRBV7-9 and TRBJ2-5; 7 bases map to TRBD2. V lost 1 base and J lost 3; bases outside the gene matches: 5. This CDR3 has 15 amino acids. Germline CDR1 and CDR2: SEHNR and FQNEAQ (reference sequence). As DNA, the CDR3 is TGTGCCAGCAGCTTAGGGGCTAGCGGTGAAGAGACCCAGTACTTC. The encoded protein is CASSLGASGEETQYF. Using reference TRBV7-9 and TRBJ2-5 for the parts outside the CDR3, the full variable domain is DTGVSQNPRHKITKRGQNVTFRCDPISEHNRLYWYRQTLGQGPEFLTYFQNEAQLEKSRLLSDRFSAERPKGSFSTLEIQRTEQGDSAMYLCASSLGASGEETQYFGPGTRLLVL.

V gene TRBV7-2 combines with J gene TRBJ2-2; possibly TRBD1 for D (5 bases). The CDR3 sequence is 14 residues long. Trimming took 5 bases from V and 5 from J, leaving 12 bases between them. CDR1 and CDR2 from the germline V gene are SGHTA and FQGNSA. CDR3 DNA sequence: TGTGCCAGCAGCCGACTTAGGGGAACCGGGGAGCTGTTTTTT. Encoded protein: CASSRLRGTGELFF. The full variable domain, with the rest looked up from reference TRBV7-2 and TRBJ2-2, is GAGVSQSPSNKVTEKGKDVELRCDPISGHTALYWYRQSLGQGLEFLIYFQGNSAPDKSGLPSDRFSAERTGGSVSTLTIQRTQQEDSAVYLCASSRLRGTGELFFGEGSRLTVL.

This clonotype was found a few times. The rearrangement uses TRBV24-1 and TRBJ2-1, with 10 bases aligning to TRBD1. From germline, CDR1 is KGHDR and CDR2 SFDVKD. V shed 0 bases and J 3 bases; nucleotides not matched to a gene: 1. The CDR3 is made up of 16 amino acids. The CDR3 sequence: CATSDLGTGDYNEQFF. As DNA, the CDR3 is TGTGCCACCAGTGATTTGGGGACAGGGGACTACAATGAGCAGTTCTTC.

In its sample, this clonotype was seen many times. The rearrangement uses TRBV20-1 and TRBJ1-2, with D hard to call. The CDR3 extends over 13 amino acids. The V gene lost 6 bases and the J gene lost 6 bases, with 17 bases spanning the gap. Germline loops: CDR1 DFQATT, CDR2 SNEGSKA (reference sequence). CDR3 loop: CSAILHTVDGYTF. CDR3 DNA: TGCAGTGCCATTCTTCACACAGTCGATGGCTACACCTTC.

Comment on this clonotype: A junction end diverges from the germline sequence, so it may reflect a read error. The chain has TRBV5-1 and TRBJ2-3, with 7 bases matching TRBD1. The germline gives CDR1 SGHRS, CDR2 YFSETQ. The CDR3 has 15 amino acids. DNA of the CDR3: TGCGCCGGCAGCCTGACAAGGGGGCCCACAGATACGCAGTATTTT. Protein product: CAGSLTRGPTDTQYF.

The sample holds a few counts of this clonotype. The chain couples TRBV11-1 to TRBJ2-1, with a tentative D call TRBD1 (6 bases). Trimming pared 5 bases from V and 6 bases from J, leaving 26 bases between. From germline, CDR1 is SGHAT and CDR2 FQDESV (reference sequence). CDR3 size: 18 residues. CDR3 bases: TGTGCCAGCAGCGACGCCACCGCAACAGGGATCCCCATCAATGAGCAGTTCTTC. It encodes CASSDATATGIPINEQFF.

This rearrangement joins TRBV5-1 to TRBJ2-7, with 9 bases fitting TRBD1. CDR1 is SGHRS, CDR2 YFSETQ, per germline. CDR3 length equals 15 residues. V lost 0 bases, J lost 6 bases, and 7 bases stayed unmatched. CDR3 protein: CASSLEGQGRFEQYF. CDR3 in DNA: TGCGCCAGCAGCTTGGAGGGACAGGGACGTTTCGAGCAGTACTTC.

This clonotype was seen more than once but under ten times. The rearrangement joins TRBV6-1 to TRBJ1-6; no definite D call. Trimming stripped 5 bases from V and 10 bases from J, with 9 bases between. CDR1 MNHNS and CDR2 SASEGT come from the germline V gene. There are 12 residues in the CDR3. The CDR3 coding sequence is TGTGCCAGCAGTCCCCTAGAATCACCCCTCCACTTT. Protein: CASSPLESPLHF.

The chain is built from TRBV6-1 and TRBJ1-4, with TRBD1 matching 8 bases. The CDR3 consists of 20 residues. CDR1 and CDR2 (germline): MNHNS, SASEGT. Germline trimming cut 8 bases from V and 0 bases from J; bases unmatched to any gene: 20. CDR3 coding DNA: TGTGCCAGCGGGGCAAGTCGGACAGGGCGTTTGGGTGCAACTAATGAAAAACTGTTTTTT. Its translation: CASGASRTGRLGATNEKLFF.

This clonotype was seen a few times. The chain combines TRBV12-3 or TRBV12-4 with TRBJ1-6; a possible D gene is TRBD1 (5 bases). The CDR3 is made up of 14 amino acids. V was shortened by 7 bases and J by 8 bases, with 15 bases between the two germline ends. The CDR3 nucleotides are TGTGCCAGCACCCCCAGGGAACGGGATTCACCCCTCCACTTT. Protein: CASTPRERDSPLHF.

Only a few counts were recorded for this clonotype. The chain carries TRBV7-9 and TRBJ2-2, with D maybe TRBD1 (6 bases). The V end lost 8 bases, the J end lost 1 base, and 11 bases lay between the germline ends. This CDR3 is 14 amino acids long. Germline values: CDR1 SEHNR, CDR2 FQNEAQ (reference sequence). The CDR3 nucleotides read TGTGCCAGCGAGCCGGACAGGAACACCGGGGAGCTGTTTTTT. Translating gives CASEPDRNTGELFF.

The sample holds a few counts of this clonotype. The rearrangement uses TRBV5-1 and TRBJ1-4, with D perhaps TRBD1 (5 bases). V was shortened by 2 bases and J by 5 bases, with 13 bases between the two germline ends. The length of the CDR3 is 15 residues. The germline V gene has CDR1 SGHRS and CDR2 YFSETQ. This chain's CDR3 is CASSFLDTQNEKLFF. DNA of the CDR3: TGCGCCAGCAGCTTCCTGGACACACAGAATGAAAAACTGTTTTTT.

The chain uses TRBV4-3 and TRBJ2-2; D is perhaps TRBD2 (5 bases). CDR1 and CDR2 (germline): LGHNA, YSLEER. V gave up 0 bases and J gave up 5 bases, with 16 bases separating them. The CDR3 runs to 17 residues. This CDR3 is CASSQDQLAPRTGELFF. CDR3 DNA: TGCGCCAGCAGCCAAGATCAGCTAGCACCGAGGACCGGGGAGCTGTTTTTT.

This clonotype was seen a handful of times. V and J are TRBV6-1 and TRBJ2-2, with TRBD1 as a possible D gene (6 bases). The germline gives CDR1 MNHNS, CDR2 SASEGT. The germline V and J ends were trimmed by 8 bases and 3 bases, with 7 bases remaining between them. CDR3 size: 12 residues. The CDR3 protein is CASAGDTGELFF. For the CDR3, the DNA is TGTGCCAGCGCAGGGGACACCGGGGAGCTGTTTTTT.

This clonotype was observed at least ten times. The chain recombines TRBV10-2 with TRBJ1-3, with 7 nucleotides matching TRBD1. V lost 7 bases to trimming and J lost 2 bases; unmatched junction nucleotides: 2. CDR3 length equals 13 residues. Germline assignment: CDR1 WSHSY and CDR2 SAAADI. The CDR3 loop is CASTDRAGNTIYF. The CDR3 bases are TGCGCCAGCACTGACAGGGCTGGAAACACCATATATTTT.

This clonotype was counted between two and nine times. The V and J genes are TRBV7-2 and TRBJ1-1, with D tentatively TRBD1 (5 bases). The germline gives CDR1 SGHTA, CDR2 FQGNSA. Between the trimmed V and J ends, which lost 5 bases and 4 bases, there was a span of 14 bases. The CDR3 totals 14 residues. The CDR3 is CASSTGTWGTEAFF. Written as DNA, the CDR3 is TGTGCCAGCAGCACCGGGACCTGGGGCACTGAAGCTTTCTTT.

This clonotype was observed a few times. The chain carries TRBV7-9 and TRBJ1-5; tentatively, D is TRBD1 (5 bases). Germline-derived CDR1 and CDR2 are SEHNR and FQNEAQ (reference sequence). This CDR3 has 14 amino acids. The germline V and J ends were trimmed by 8 bases and 7 bases, with 18 bases remaining between them. The CDR3 protein is CASQLDGGGQPQHF. The CDR3 DNA sequence: TGTGCCAGCCAGTTAGACGGGGGAGGACAGCCCCAGCATTTT.

This clonotype turned up a few times. The chain uses TRBV4-2 and TRBJ2-3, with D perhaps TRBD1 or TRBD2 (7 bases each). Germline V gene data show CDR1 as LGHNA and CDR2 as YNFKEQ. V was cut by 0 bases and J by 5 bases, with 15 bases left in between. The CDR3 runs to 16 residues. The DNA of the CDR3 is TGTGCCAGCAGCCAAGACAGGGGGGGGCAGGGAGATACGCAGTATTTT. This gives the protein CASSQDRGGQGDTQYF.

This clonotype showed up many times. The chain employs TRBV12-3 or TRBV12-4 and TRBJ1-5, with D possibly TRBD1 on 5 matching bases. V was trimmed by 4 bases and J by 6 bases, leaving 19 bases between them. The CDR3 contains 16 residues. This CDR3 reads CASSSETRERGQPQHF. The DNA of the CDR3 is TGTGCCAGCAGTTCTGAGACGCGGGAAAGGGGTCAGCCCCAGCATTTT.

This clonotype appeared a few times. The chain is built from TRBV12-3 or TRBV12-4 and TRBJ1-6, with 9 bases aligning to TRBD1. The CDR3 is made up of 15 amino acids. J lost 8 bases, V lost 5 bases, and 7 bases had no gene match. The CDR3 bases are TGTGCCAGCAGTCTTTCGGGACAGGGAGATTCACCCCTCCACTTT. It encodes CASSLSGQGDSPLHF.

This chain links TRBV10-3 with TRBJ1-3, with D unresolved. The CDR3 is 12 residues long. Per the germline V gene, CDR1 is ENHRY and CDR2 is SYGVKD. Trimming took off 11 bases at V and 9 bases at J, with 17 bases between the two ends. The CDR3 DNA sequence: TGTGCCGCCCGGGGTTCCAAGAGCACCATATATTTT. This translates into CAARGSKSTIYF.

This sequence joins TRBV29-1 and TRBJ2-3, with 8 nucleotides matching TRBD2. Germline V gene sequence: CDR1 SQVTM, CDR2 ANQGSEA. The ends lost 7 bases at V and 0 bases at J; junction bases unmatched: 9. This CDR3 comprises 15 residues. CDR3 sequence reads: CSAQAGATSTDTQYF. As DNA, the CDR3 is TGCAGCGCCCAAGCGGGGGCAACTAGCACAGATACGCAGTATTTT.